A selection of T cell receptor beta chains follows, all from one sample in a study of cytomegalovirus exposure and HLA in healthy donors. Profiling relied on immunoSEQ multiplex PCR, and the TCRdb table lists in-frame clones only, not all of them. The sample lists more than 90,000 clones; 65% to 85% were seen once. The sample taken for sequencing was PBMCs. Every receptor here comes from a man aged 45 to 65 in good health and CMV-seronegative. CDR3s include the opening cysteine and the closing phenylalanine or tryptophan. The order of the fields is clone size, V gene, D gene, J gene, CDR3 DNA, CDR3 protein. The D gene is left open where the match is weak. Not every row has a clone size; where given, it reads once, few, many or a size class.

>NA|TRBV28|TRBD1|TRBJ1-5
TGTGCCAGCATAAGGGGCGGGACAGGGAATCAGCCCCAGCATTTT
CASIRGGTGNQPQHF
>NA|TRBV6-5|TRBD2|TRBJ2-3
TGTGCCAGCAAAGGGGACTACAGCACAGATACGCAGTATTTT
CASKGDYSTDTQYF
>NA|TRBV28|NA|TRBJ1-2
TGTGCCAGCACCGAGGCCAACTATGGCTACACCTTC
CASTEANYGYTF
>NA|TRBV29-1|TRBD1|TRBJ1-2
TGCAGCATCGCCGGGACAGGGCTATCTGGCTACACCTTC
CSIAGTGLSGYTF
>once|TRBV7-2|TRBD2|TRBJ2-5
TGTGCCAGCAGCTTAGCGCAAATTAGCGGGGGACAAGAGACCCAGTACTTC
CASSLAQISGGQETQYF
>NA|TRBV4-1|TRBD1|TRBJ2-5
TGCCTCAAAGTACCAGACAGGGGGGGGGAGACCCAGTACTTC
CLKVPDRGGETQYF
>once|TRBV19|TRBD1|TRBJ1-5
TGTGCCAGTAGTCCGATGGGGCAGGGGGTACAGCCCCAGCATTTT
CASSPMGQGVQPQHF
>NA|TRBV12-5|TRBD2|TRBJ2-3
TGTGCTAGTGGGAGAGCGGGGGCTCGGGGAGATACGCAGTATTTT
CASGRAGARGDTQYF
>NA|TRBV4-1|NA|TRBJ2-7
TGCGCCAGCAGCCTAACCCCCAGAAGCGAGCAGTACTTC
CASSLTPRSEQYF
>NA|TRBV18|TRBD1|TRBJ2-7
TGTGCCAGCTCACCACGGGGACAGGGAGCCTACGAGCAGTACTTC
CASSPRGQGAYEQYF
>NA|TRBV11-2|TRBD1|TRBJ2-2
TGTGCCAGCAGCCCCGGACAGGGTGCCGGGGAGCTGTTTTTT
CASSPGQGAGELFF
>NA|TRBV4-2|TRBD2|TRBJ2-7
TGTGCCAGCAGCCAAGTAACGGGGGGGTACTACGAGCAGTACTTC
CASSQVTGGYYEQYF
>NA|TRBV7-9|NA|TRBJ2-5
TGTGCCAGCAGCTTGTATCGGGGATCAGAGACCCAGTACTTC
CASSLYRGSETQYF
>NA|TRBV28|TRBD1|TRBJ1-1
TGTGCCAGCAGTCAATTAGGACAGGGCTGGACTGAAGCTTTCTTT
CASSQLGQGWTEAFF
>NA|TRBV5-1|NA|TRBJ2-5
TGCGCCAGCAGTACCGGGGAGGTTCGGGAGACCCAGTACTTC
CASSTGEVRETQYF
>NA|TRBV18|TRBD1|TRBJ1-6
TGTGCCAGCTCACCACCGGGACAGGGCGGACCCCTCCACTTT
CASSPPGQGGPLHF
>NA|TRBV11-1|NA|TRBJ1-1
TGTGCCAGCAGCCCGAGGGCCGGGAACCTGAACACTGAAGCTTTCTTT
CASSPRAGNLNTEAFF
>NA|TRBV11-2|TRBD1|TRBJ2-5
TGTGCCAGCAGCTTATTCATCCGGGACAGGGGCTCGGAGACCCAGTACTTC
CASSLFIRDRGSETQYF
>few|TRBV30|TRBD2|TRBJ2-2
TGTGCCTGGAGTGGGACTAGCGGGAGCACCGGGGAGCTGTTTTTT
CAWSGTSGSTGELFF
>NA|TRBV4-3|NA|TRBJ1-6
TGCGCCAGCAGCCAAGATACAGGGAAAAATTCACCCCTCCACTTT
CASSQDTGKNSPLHF
>once|TRBV6-1|TRBD2|TRBJ2-3
TGTGCCAGCAGTGAAGAATGGCGGGAGGAGGGGGTAGGAGATACGCAGTATTTT
CASSEEWREEGVGDTQYF
>few|TRBV19|NA|TRBJ2-7
TGTGCCAGTAGGATTCAAATTACGGGGTCCTACGAGCAGTACTTC
CASRIQITGSYEQYF
>few|TRBV27|NA|TRBJ1-6
TGTGCCAGCAGTTTACCAGGACAGTATTCACCCCTCCACTTT
CASSLPGQYSPLHF
>NA|TRBV19|NA|TRBJ2-5
TGTGCCAGTAGTATAGGGGGCGGCGAGACCCAGTACTTC
CASSIGGGETQYF
>few|TRBV7-7|TRBD1|TRBJ2-5
TGTGCCAGCAGCCTCGGGACAGAACAAGAGACCCAGTACTTC
CASSLGTEQETQYF
>few|TRBV15|NA|TRBJ1-5
TGTGCCACCAGCAGAGATTTTCAGTCCCAGCATTTT
CATSRDFQSQHF
>NA|TRBV5-1|TRBD1|TRBJ2-5
TGCGCCAGCAGCTTGACGACAGGGGGCGAGGAGACCCAGTACTTC
CASSLTTGGEETQYF
>NA|TRBV7-2|TRBD1|TRBJ1-2
TGTGCCAGCAGCCCCGGACAGGGACGGGCTAACTATGGCTACACCTTC
CASSPGQGRANYGYTF
>NA|TRBV7-3|NA|TRBJ1-1
TGTGCCAGCAGCGCGACAGGTATGAACACTGAAGCTTTCTTT
CASSATGMNTEAFF
>NA|TRBV2|NA|TRBJ2-7
TGTGCAACCTACGGGGAGAGTGGGATGGGGGAGCAGTACTTC
CATYGESGMGEQYF
>once|TRBV6-1|NA|TRBJ1-6
TGTGCCAGCAGGGCCGACAGCTCCTATAATTCACCCCTCCACTTT
CASRADSSYNSPLHF
>NA|TRBV7-2|TRBD1|TRBJ2-7
TGTGCCAGCAGCTCGGGGACAGGGTCGGGCGAGCAGTACTTC
CASSSGTGSGEQYF
>NA|TRBV2|TRBD2|TRBJ2-3
TGTGCCAGCCGAGGTACTAGCGGCACAGATACGCAGTATTTT
CASRGTSGTDTQYF
>NA|TRBV6-1|TRBD1|TRBJ2-7
TGTGCCAGCACGGTTGACGGGACAGGGGGCTGGGAGCAGTACTTC
CASTVDGTGGWEQYF
>NA|TRBV4-1|NA|TRBJ2-5
TGCGCCAGCAGCGGGGGGGAGACCCAGTACTTC
CASSGGETQYF
>NA|TRBV11-2|TRBD1|TRBJ1-5
TGTGCCAGCAGCGCAGACAGGGGACAGCCCCAGCATTTT
CASSADRGQPQHF
>NA|TRBV27|NA|TRBJ2-5
TGTGCCAGCAGTTTTCAGGCGAAAGAGACCCAGTACTTC
CASSFQAKETQYF
>NA|TRBV18|TRBD1|TRBJ1-1
TGTGCCAGCTCACCAAGGCAGGGGGTCATGAACACTGAAGCTTTCTTT
CASSPRQGVMNTEAFF
>NA|TRBV14|TRBD2|TRBJ2-3
TGTGCCAGCAGCCAATCGACTAGCCATACGCAGTATTTT
CASSQSTSHTQYF
>NA|TRBV30|NA|TRBJ1-4
TGTGCCTGGAGTGGACAGCTTGCAACTAATGAAAAACTGTTTTTT
CAWSGQLATNEKLFF
>once|TRBV15|TRBD1|TRBJ1-3
TGTGCCACCAGCAGAGATTATCAGGGGGGATCTGGAAACACCATATATTTT
CATSRDYQGGSGNTIYF